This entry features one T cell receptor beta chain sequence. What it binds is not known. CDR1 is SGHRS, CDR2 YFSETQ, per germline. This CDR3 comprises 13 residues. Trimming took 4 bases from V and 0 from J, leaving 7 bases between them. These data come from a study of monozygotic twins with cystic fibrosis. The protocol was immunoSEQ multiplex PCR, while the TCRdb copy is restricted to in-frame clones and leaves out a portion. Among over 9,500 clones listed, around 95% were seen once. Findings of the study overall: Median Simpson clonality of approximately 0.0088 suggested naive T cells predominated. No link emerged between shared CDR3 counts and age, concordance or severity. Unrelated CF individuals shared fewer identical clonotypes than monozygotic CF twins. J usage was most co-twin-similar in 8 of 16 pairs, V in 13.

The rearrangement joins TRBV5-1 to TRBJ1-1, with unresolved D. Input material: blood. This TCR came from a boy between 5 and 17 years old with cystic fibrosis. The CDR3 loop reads CASSEILNTEAFF. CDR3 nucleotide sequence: TGCGCCAGCAGCGAAATATTGAACACTGAAGCTTTCTTT.